These 27 T cell receptor beta chains were sequenced from one sample in a study of shared clonotypes between healthy human individuals. Profiled with immunoSEQ multiplex PCR; TCRdb holds only in-frame clones, not every one. This table has about 2.1 million clones, just under 95% appearing once. CD8 cells regarded as naive lacked CD45RO, were positively chosen for CCR7, and omitted terminally differentiated effector memory CD45RA+ cells. Sample: naive CD8+ T cells from PBMCs. Receptors originate from a man aged 18-30 years in good health. Some clones in this sample may be carry-over from other donors' samples.

The chain employs TRBV4-1 and TRBJ1-5; maybe TRBD1 (6 bases). Trimming pared 1 base from V and 7 bases from J, leaving 11 bases between. The CDR3 consists of 14 residues. Germline CDR1 is MGHRA and CDR2 is YSYEKL. As DNA, the CDR3 is TGCGCCAGCAGCCAAGGAGGGGGAGGACAGCCCCAGCATTTT. As protein: CASSQGGGGQPQHF.

This sequence joins TRBV4-1 and TRBJ2-5; D perhaps matches TRBD2 (7 bases). Between the trimmed V and J ends, which lost 1 base and 3 bases, there was a span of 12 bases. Germline V gives CDR1 MGHRA, CDR2 YSYEKL. This CDR3 region has 15 residues. For the CDR3, the DNA is TGCGCCAGCAGCCAAGTGGGGGGGCCCAAAGAGACCCAGTACTTC. As protein: CASSQVGGPKETQYF.

The V and J genes are TRBV12-5 and TRBJ2-1; 7 bases line up with TRBD2. The ends lost 5 bases at V and 3 bases at J; junction bases unmatched: 13. CDR3 size: 17 residues. Germline CDR1 is LGHNT and CDR2 is FRNRAP. CDR3 sequence reads: CASGPREGLFSYNEQFF. CDR3 coding DNA: TGTGCTAGTGGTCCAAGGGAGGGTCTCTTCAGCTACAATGAGCAGTTCTTC. Drawing the rest from reference TRBV12-5 and TRBJ2-1, the complete variable domain is DARVTQTPRHKVTEMGQEVTMRCQPILGHNTVFWYRQTMMQGLELLAYFRNRAPLDDSGMPKDRFSAEMPDATLATLKIQPSEPRDSAVYFCASGPREGLFSYNEQFFGPGTRLTVL.

The chain is built from TRBV6-5 and TRBJ1-1, with a weak D call TRBD1 (5 bases). V lost 7 bases to trimming and J lost 4 bases, with 16 bases between them. The length of the CDR3 is 14 residues. CDR1 is MNHEY and CDR2 is SVGAGI in the germline V gene. Written as DNA, the CDR3 is TGTGCCAGCACCTACGGGGGGGGACTCACTGAAGCTTTCTTT. It is translated as CASTYGGGLTEAFF.

The rearrangement links TRBV4-1 to TRBJ2-1; TRBD2 agrees at 11 bases. Germline V gives CDR1 MGHRA, CDR2 YSYEKL. The CDR3 has 18 residues. After removal of 4 bases from V and 8 bases from J, the junction contained 16 bases not matched to a gene. CDR3 region: CASSPKEAGLAGTYEQFF. CDR3 DNA sequence: TGCGCCAGCAGCCCTAAAGAGGCTGGACTAGCGGGTACATATGAGCAGTTCTTC.

The chain has TRBV7-9 and TRBJ2-1, with TRBD2 matching over 10 bases. Germline loops: CDR1 SEHNR, CDR2 FQNEAQ (reference sequence). V was pared by 5 bases and J by 7 bases, with 8 bases of the junction left unmatched. The CDR3 loop spans 15 amino acids. Here the CDR3 reads CASSPLAGVWNEQFF. DNA for the CDR3: TGTGCCAGCAGCCCCCTAGCGGGAGTTTGGAATGAGCAGTTCTTC.

The table lists this clone with a count of one. The chain employs TRBV10-3 and TRBJ2-1; D not resolved. CDR3 length: 13 amino acids. CDR1 is ENHRY, CDR2 SYGVKD, per germline. Trimming stripped 0 bases from V and 6 bases from J, with 6 bases between. DNA of the CDR3: TGTGCCATCAGTGAGTCGAAATTCAATGAGCAGTTCTTC. Its protein product is CAISESKFNEQFF.

CDR3 nucleotide sequence: TGTGCCAGCGTCCTAAGTCCACCAACAGCCCCAGGGGTGGATGGCTACACCTTC. As protein: CASVLSPPTAPGVDGYTF. J is TRBJ1-2 and V is TRBV5-8, with TRBD1 as a possible D gene (6 bases). V was clipped by 7 bases and J by 6 bases, with 31 bases between them. CDR3 size: 18 residues. Germline CDR1 and CDR2: SGHTS and YDEGEE.

The V gene is TRBV5-1, the J gene TRBJ1-2; a possible D gene is TRBD1 (5 bases). CDR1 and CDR2 (germline): SGHRS, YFSETQ. Trimming pared 1 base from V and 1 base from J, leaving 11 bases between. CDR3 length: 15 amino acids. The CDR3 DNA reads TGCGCCAGCAGCTTGATTACAGGCAGTAACTATGGCTACACCTTC. Its translation: CASSLITGSNYGYTF.

With respect to this clone: The same CDR3 also results from other DNA sequences found in this sample. The gene calls are TRBV9 and TRBJ2-3; D is ambiguous. Per germline, CDR1 SGDLS and CDR2 YYNGEE. This CDR3 has 13 residues. V lost 0 bases and J 1 base, leaving 3 bases between the germline ends. The CDR3 spells CASSVGRTDTQYF. CDR3 DNA sequence: TGTGCCAGCAGCGTAGGACGCACAGATACGCAGTATTTT.

The V call is TRBV19, the J call TRBJ2-2; 8 bases are a match to TRBD1. This CDR3 is built from 15 residues. The germline CDR1 and CDR2 sequences are LNHDA and SQIVND (reference sequence). V was pared by 1 base and J by 6 bases, with 4 bases of the junction left unmatched. The CDR3 DNA reads as TGTGCCAGTAGTATAGGTCGGACAGGGCCCGGGGAGCTGTTTTTT. It codes for CASSIGRTGPGELFF.

This chain joins TRBV23-1 and TRBJ1-1; D may be TRBD1 (6 bases). TRBV23-1 qualifies as an ORF whose function is uncertain. The V gene lost 6 bases and the J gene lost 3 bases, with 17 bases spanning the gap. CDR3 length equals 15 residues. DNA of the CDR3: TGCGCCAGCAGGCTCCAGGGGAAGGGAGACACTGAAGCTTTCTTT. It is translated as CASRLQGKGDTEAFF.

The chain joins TRBV9 to TRBJ2-1; 8 bases map to TRBD1. From germline, CDR1 is SGDLS and CDR2 YYNGEE. The CDR3 runs 14 residues. V was pared by 2 bases and J by 6 bases, with 4 bases of the junction left unmatched. The CDR3, as DNA: TGTGCCAGCAGCGTGATTGGGACAGGCAATGAGCAGTTCTTC. It translates to CASSVIGTGNEQFF.

The chain is built from TRBV5-6 and TRBJ2-7, with 10 bases lining up with TRBD1. CDR1 SGHDT and CDR2 YYEEEE come from the germline V gene. The V gene end was trimmed by 4 bases and the J gene end by 7 bases; junction bases not matched to a gene: 8. The CDR3 is made up of 14 amino acids. The CDR3 is CASSVLGTGDEQYF. CDR3 DNA: TGTGCCAGCAGCGTGCTTGGGACAGGGGATGAGCAGTACTTC.

V and J are TRBV5-6 and TRBJ1-2; D might be TRBD1 (6 bases). CDR3 length: 13 amino acids. Trimming removed 4 bases at V and 8 bases at J, with 15 bases between. Germline V gives CDR1 SGHDT, CDR2 YYEEEE. The CDR3 here is CASSQQGRRGYTF. The CDR3 nucleotides read TGTGCCAGCAGCCAGCAGGGGCGTCGGGGCTACACCTTC. Combining the CDR3 with reference TRBV5-6 and TRBJ1-2 gives the whole variable domain DAGVTQSPTHLIKTRGQQVTLRCSPKSGHDTVSWYQQALGQGPQFIFQYYEEEERQRGNFPDRFSGHQFPNYSSELNVNALLLGDSALYLCASSQQGRRGYTFGSGTRLTVV.

This chain uses TRBV30 with TRBJ2-1; 14 positions agree with TRBD2. The CDR3 runs to 20 residues. Trimming took 1 base from V and 5 from J; bases not matched to a gene: 16. Per the germline V gene, CDR1 is GTSNPN and CDR2 is SVGIG (reference sequence). CDR3 protein: CAWSALGGLAGVWVHNEQFF. In DNA form, the CDR3 reads TGTGCCTGGAGTGCCCTTGGGGGACTAGCGGGAGTCTGGGTTCACAATGAGCAGTTCTTC.

The CDR3 region is CASSLDLAGTHYNEQFF. DNA for the CDR3: TGCGCCAGCAGCTTGGATCTAGCGGGCACCCACTACAATGAGCAGTTCTTC. This chain links TRBV5-1 with TRBJ2-1, with 8 bases fitting TRBD2. Germline V gene lookup returns CDR1 SGHRS and CDR2 YFSETQ. CDR3 size: 17 residues. Unmatched junction bases numbered 8, after V lost 0 bases and J lost 3 bases.

V usage is TRBV9 and J usage is TRBJ2-1; D is perhaps TRBD1 (6 bases). Germline lookup yields CDR1 SGDLS and CDR2 YYNGEE. The CDR3 contains 12 residues. V lost 3 bases and J 6 bases, leaving 7 bases between the germline ends. DNA for the CDR3: TGTGCCAGCAGCGCGGACAGCAATGAGCAGTTCTTC. Encoded protein: CASSADSNEQFF.

The chain carries TRBV7-8 and TRBJ2-5; D is undetermined. This CDR3 comprises 14 residues. The germline gives CDR1 SGHVS, CDR2 FQNEAQ. Trimming removed 0 bases at V and 0 bases at J, with 5 bases between. The CDR3 DNA is TGTGCCAGCAGCTTAGCCGCGTACCAAGAGACCCAGTACTTC. Translated: CASSLAAYQETQYF.

The V call is TRBV7-3, the J call TRBJ2-7; TRBD1 aligns across 9 bases. CDR3 size: 20 residues. Germline-derived CDR1 and CDR2 are SGHTA and FQGTGA. The V gene end was trimmed by 4 bases and the J gene end by 4 bases; junction bases not matched to a gene: 23. This chain's CDR3 is CASSSPLSGTGIPTPYEQYF. CDR3 coding DNA: TGTGCCAGCAGCTCACCCCTTTCCGGGACAGGGATCCCTACCCCGTACGAGCAGTACTTC.

The CDR3 spells CASSPPWGRGRETQYF. The CDR3 nucleotides read TGTGCCAGCAGTCCACCTTGGGGGAGAGGTAGAGAGACCCAGTACTTC. The V and J genes are TRBV11-2 and TRBJ2-5, with D possibly called TRBD1 or TRBD2 (5 bases each). Trimming stripped 6 bases from V and 4 bases from J, with 21 bases between. The CDR3 length is 16 residues. Germline CDR1 SGHAT, CDR2 FQNNGV. Together with reference TRBV11-2 and TRBJ2-5, the CDR3 gives the full variable domain: EAGVAQSPRYKIIEKRQSVAFWCNPISGHATLYWYQQILGQGPKLLIQFQNNGVVDDSQLPKDRFSAERLKGVDSTLKIQPAKLEDSAVYLCASSPPWGRGRETQYFGPGTRLLVL.

The V and J genes are TRBV7-9 and TRBJ1-3, with 9 bases identical to TRBD1. CDR3 size: 15 residues. With 7 bases clipped from V and 6 bases from J, the junction kept 10 bases outside the gene matches. Looked up from germline, CDR1 is SEHNR and CDR2 is FQNEAQ (reference sequence). CDR3 region: CASNTGTGSTNTIYF. The DNA of the CDR3 is TGTGCCAGCAACACCGGGACAGGGTCGACAAACACCATATATTTT.

The rearrangement uses TRBV27 and TRBJ1-2; D unresolved. The V end was cut by 3 bases, the J end by 1 base, with 6 bases between. Germline values: CDR1 MNHEY, CDR2 SMNVEV (reference sequence). This CDR3 has 13 residues. CDR3 nucleotide sequence: TGTGCCAGCAGTTTCAGGAATAACTATGGCTACACCTTC. Protein product: CASSFRNNYGYTF.

The J gene is TRBJ2-7, the V gene TRBV27; 7 bases align to TRBD2. Germline CDR1 reads MNHEY; CDR2 reads SMNVEV (reference sequence). V lost 3 bases to trimming and J lost 4 bases; unmatched junction nucleotides: 6. The CDR3 runs 14 residues. CDR3 nucleotides: TGTGCCAGCAGTTTCGCGGGAGCCCAATACGAGCAGTACTTC. This encodes CASSFAGAQYEQYF.

This chain joins TRBV21-1 and TRBJ2-7; the D call in the table, TRBD2, was not verified against the DNA. TRBV21-1 is given as a pseudogene. This CDR3 is built from 8 residues. CDR3 bases: TGTCCCGGTGATGAGCAGTACTTC. Its protein product is CPGDEQYF.

This chain joins TRBV6-5 and TRBJ2-2; weak D call: TRBD1 (5 bases). Trimming removed 0 bases at V and 2 bases at J, with 10 bases between. CDR1 MNHEY and CDR2 SVGAGI come from the germline V gene. This CDR3 is built from 16 residues. The CDR3 DNA reads as TGTGCCAGCAGTTACTCACCGGACATAAACACCGGGGAGCTGTTTTTT. As protein: CASSYSPDINTGELFF.

This rearrangement joins TRBV10-3 to TRBJ2-1, with D unresolved. Germline CDR1 is ENHRY and CDR2 is SYGVKD. This CDR3 has 14 amino acids. Trimming pared 7 bases from V and 0 bases from J, leaving 10 bases between. The chain's CDR3 is CAITKTGSYNEQFF. The CDR3 region has the DNA TGTGCCATCACTAAGACTGGCTCCTACAATGAGCAGTTCTTC.